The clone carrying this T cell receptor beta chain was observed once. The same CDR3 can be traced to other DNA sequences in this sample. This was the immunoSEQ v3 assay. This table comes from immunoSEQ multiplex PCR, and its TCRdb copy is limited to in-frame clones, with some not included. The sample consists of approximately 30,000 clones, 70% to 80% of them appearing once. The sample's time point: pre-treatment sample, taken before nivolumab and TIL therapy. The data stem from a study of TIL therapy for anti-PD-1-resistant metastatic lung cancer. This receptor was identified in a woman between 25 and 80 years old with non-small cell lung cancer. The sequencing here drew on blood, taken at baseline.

CDR3 sequence: CASSVQRGGQETQYF. The CDR3 DNA is TGTGCCAGCAGCGTTCAGCGGGGCGGGCAAGAGACCCAGTACTTC. The chain couples TRBV9 to TRBJ2-5; 7 bases fit TRBD2. Losses at the gene ends were 2 bases for V and 2 bases for J; bases not matched to a gene: 6. The CDR3 is made up of 15 amino acids. Germline V gives CDR1 SGDLS, CDR2 YYNGEE.